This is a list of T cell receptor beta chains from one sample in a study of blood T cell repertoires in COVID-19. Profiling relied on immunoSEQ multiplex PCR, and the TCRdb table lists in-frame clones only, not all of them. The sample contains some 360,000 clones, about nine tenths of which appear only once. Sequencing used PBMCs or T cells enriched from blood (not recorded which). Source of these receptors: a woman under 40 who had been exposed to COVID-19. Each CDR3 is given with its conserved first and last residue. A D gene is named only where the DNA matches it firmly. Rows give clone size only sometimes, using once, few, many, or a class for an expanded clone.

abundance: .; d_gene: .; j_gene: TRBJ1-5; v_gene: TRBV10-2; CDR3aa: CASKENSNQPQHF; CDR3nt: TGCGCCAGCAAGGAGAATAGCAATCAGCCCCAGCATTTT
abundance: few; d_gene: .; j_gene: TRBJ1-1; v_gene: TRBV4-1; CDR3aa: CASSQDLGRGAFF; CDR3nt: TGCGCCAGCAGCCAAGATTTAGGGCGCGGGGCTTTCTTT
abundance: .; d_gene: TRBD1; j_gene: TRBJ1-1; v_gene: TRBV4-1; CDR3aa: CASINGQGVNTEAFF; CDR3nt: TGCGCCAGCATCAACGGACAGGGGGTGAACACTGAAGCTTTCTTT
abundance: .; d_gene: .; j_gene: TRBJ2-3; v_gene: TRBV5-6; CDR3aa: CASSLAITGEGTDTQYF; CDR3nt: TGTGCCAGCAGCTTGGCCATAACAGGCGAGGGCACAGATACGCAGTATTTT
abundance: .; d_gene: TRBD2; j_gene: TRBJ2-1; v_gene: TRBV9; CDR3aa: CASSATSSTSGGEQFF; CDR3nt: TGTGCCAGCAGCGCCACGTCTTCTACTAGCGGAGGTGAGCAGTTCTTC
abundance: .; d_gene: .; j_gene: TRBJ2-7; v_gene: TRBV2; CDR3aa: CASSLEFFYEQYF; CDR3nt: TGTGCCAGCAGTCTGGAGTTTTTCTACGAGCAGTACTTC
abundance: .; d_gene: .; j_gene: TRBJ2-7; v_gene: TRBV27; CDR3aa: CASSLSGNLYEQYF; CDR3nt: TGTGCCAGCAGTTTATCGGGCAACCTTTACGAGCAGTACTTC
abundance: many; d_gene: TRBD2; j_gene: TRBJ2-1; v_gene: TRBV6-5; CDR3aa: CASSPGLAGPNEQFF; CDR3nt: TGTGCCAGCAGCCCAGGACTAGCGGGGCCCAATGAGCAGTTCTTC
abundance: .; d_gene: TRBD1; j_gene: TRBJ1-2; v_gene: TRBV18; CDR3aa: CASSPHPRDSSGYGYTF; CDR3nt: TGTGCCAGCTCACCACACCCCCGGGACAGCTCCGGCTATGGCTACACCTTC
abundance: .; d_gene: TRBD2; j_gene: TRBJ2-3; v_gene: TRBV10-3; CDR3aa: CAISDFTSGNTDTQYF; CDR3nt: TGTGCCATCAGTGACTTCACTAGCGGGAACACAGATACGCAGTATTTT
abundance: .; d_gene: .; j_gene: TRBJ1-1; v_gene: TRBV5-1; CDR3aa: CASSFAGGGTEAFF; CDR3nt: TGCGCCAGCAGCTTTGCGGGGGGCGGCACTGAAGCTTTCTTT
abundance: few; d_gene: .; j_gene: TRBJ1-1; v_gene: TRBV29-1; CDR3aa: CSVETGGATEAFF; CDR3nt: TGCAGCGTTGAAACCGGCGGGGCCACTGAAGCTTTCTTT
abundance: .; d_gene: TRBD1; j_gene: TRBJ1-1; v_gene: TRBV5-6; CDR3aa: CASSLRQGYTEAFF; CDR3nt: TGTGCCAGCAGCTTACGACAGGGGTACACTGAAGCTTTCTTT
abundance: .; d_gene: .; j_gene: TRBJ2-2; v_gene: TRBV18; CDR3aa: CASSLSVIGQITNTGELFF; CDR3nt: TGTGCCAGCTCACTATCTGTTATTGGGCAGATAACGAACACCGGGGAGCTGTTTTTT
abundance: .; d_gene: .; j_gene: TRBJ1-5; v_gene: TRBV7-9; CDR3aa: CASSPPGMGNQPQHF; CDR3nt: TGTGCCAGCAGCCCCCCGGGAATGGGGAATCAGCCCCAGCATTTT
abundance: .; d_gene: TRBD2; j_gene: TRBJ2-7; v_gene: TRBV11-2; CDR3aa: CASSPPRLAGVGSYEQYF; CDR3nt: TGTGCCAGCAGCCCCCCCCGACTAGCGGGAGTGGGATCTTACGAGCAGTACTTC
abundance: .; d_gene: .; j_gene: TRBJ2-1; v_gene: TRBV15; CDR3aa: CATSRDTQVSEQFF; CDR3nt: TGTGCCACCAGCAGAGATACTCAGGTGTCTGAGCAGTTCTTC
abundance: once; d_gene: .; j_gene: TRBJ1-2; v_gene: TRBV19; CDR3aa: CASSISLGPKTRGYTF; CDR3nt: TGTGCCAGTAGTATATCCCTAGGTCCCAAGACCCGGGGCTACACCTTC
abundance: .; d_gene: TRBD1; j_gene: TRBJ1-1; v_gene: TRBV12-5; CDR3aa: CASGLTGANTEAFF; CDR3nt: TGTGCTAGTGGATTGACAGGGGCCAACACTGAAGCTTTCTTT
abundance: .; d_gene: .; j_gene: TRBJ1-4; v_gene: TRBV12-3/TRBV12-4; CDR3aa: CASSLLQGGKLFF; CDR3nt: TGTGCCAGCAGTTTACTCCAGGGAGGGAAACTGTTTTTT
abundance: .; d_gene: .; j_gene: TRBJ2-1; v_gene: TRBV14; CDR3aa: CASSQSERYNEQFF; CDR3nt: TGTGCCAGCTCCCAGTCGGAGCGGTACAATGAGCAGTTCTTC
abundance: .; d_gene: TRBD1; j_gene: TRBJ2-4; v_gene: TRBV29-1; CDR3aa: CSVESGGGGDIQYF; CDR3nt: TGCAGCGTTGAATCAGGGGGCGGTGGGGACATTCAGTACTTC
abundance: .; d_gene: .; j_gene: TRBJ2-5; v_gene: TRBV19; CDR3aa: CASSIKTRGTQYF; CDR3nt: TGTGCCAGTAGTATAAAGACGCGGGGGACCCAGTACTTC
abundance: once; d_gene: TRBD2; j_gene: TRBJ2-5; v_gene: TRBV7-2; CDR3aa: CASSLDPRSSGMEWETQYF; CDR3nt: TGTGCCAGCAGCTTAGACCCGAGATCGAGCGGGATGGAGTGGGAGACCCAGTACTTC
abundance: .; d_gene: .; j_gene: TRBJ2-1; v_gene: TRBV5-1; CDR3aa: CASSLVTSGRLARNNEQFF; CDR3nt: TGCGCCAGCAGCTTGGTTACTAGTGGGAGGCTAGCGAGAAACAATGAGCAGTTCTTC
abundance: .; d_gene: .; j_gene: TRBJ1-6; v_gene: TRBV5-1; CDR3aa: CASSPSIPGLENSPLHF; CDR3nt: TGCGCCAGCAGCCCTTCAATACCGGGACTCGAAAATTCACCCCTCCACTTT
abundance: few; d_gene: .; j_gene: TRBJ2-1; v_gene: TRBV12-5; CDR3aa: CASGLPNEQFF; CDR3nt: TGTGCTAGTGGTCTCCCCAATGAGCAGTTCTTC
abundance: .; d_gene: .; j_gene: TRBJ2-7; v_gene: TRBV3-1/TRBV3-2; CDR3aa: CASSLQPRDEQYF; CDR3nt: TGTGCCAGCAGCCTACAACCCAGGGACGAGCAGTACTTC
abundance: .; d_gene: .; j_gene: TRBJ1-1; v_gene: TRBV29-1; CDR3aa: CSVRQQGNTEAFF; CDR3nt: TGCAGCGTCCGACAGCAGGGGAACACTGAAGCTTTCTTT
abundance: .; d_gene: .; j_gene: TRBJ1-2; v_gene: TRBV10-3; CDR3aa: CAISGEGDYGYTF; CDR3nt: TGTGCCATCAGTGGGGAGGGGGACTATGGCTACACCTTC
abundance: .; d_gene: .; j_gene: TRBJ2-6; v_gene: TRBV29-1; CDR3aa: CSVEVPTGSGANVLTF; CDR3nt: TGCAGCGTTGAAGTCCCGACAGGCTCTGGGGCCAACGTCCTGACTTTC
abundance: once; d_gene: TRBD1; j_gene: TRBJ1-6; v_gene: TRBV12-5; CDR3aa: CASGFSGGNSPLHF; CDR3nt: TGTGCTAGTGGTTTCTCAGGGGGGAATTCACCCCTCCACTTT
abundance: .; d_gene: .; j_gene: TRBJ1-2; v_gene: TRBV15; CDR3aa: CATSREMEANYGYTF; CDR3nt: TGTGCCACCAGCAGAGAGATGGAGGCTAACTATGGCTACACCTTC
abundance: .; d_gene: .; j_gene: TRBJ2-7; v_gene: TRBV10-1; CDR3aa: CASSNLSSEQYF; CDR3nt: TGCGCCAGCAGTAATCTCAGTTCCGAGCAGTACTTC
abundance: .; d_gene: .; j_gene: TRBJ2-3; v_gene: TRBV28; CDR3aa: CASTRRREGTDTQYF; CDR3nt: TGTGCCAGCACCCGGCGGAGGGAAGGGACAGATACGCAGTATTTT
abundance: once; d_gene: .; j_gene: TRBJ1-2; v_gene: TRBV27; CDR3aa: CASTQRAGVAPNYGYTF; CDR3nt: TGTGCCAGCACCCAACGGGCAGGGGTGGCCCCTAACTATGGCTACACCTTC
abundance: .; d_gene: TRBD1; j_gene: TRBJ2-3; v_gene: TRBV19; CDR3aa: CASRWTGGTDTQYF; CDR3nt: TGTGCCAGTAGGTGGACAGGGGGCACAGATACGCAGTATTTT
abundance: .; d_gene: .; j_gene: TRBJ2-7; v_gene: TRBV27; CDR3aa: CASSSRVAGASYEQYF; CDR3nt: TGTGCCAGCAGTTCCAGGGTTGCGGGGGCGTCCTACGAGCAGTACTTC
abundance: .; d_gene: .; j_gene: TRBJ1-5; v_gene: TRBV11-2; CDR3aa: CASSFPGDNQPQHF; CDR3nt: TGTGCCAGCAGCTTCCCCGGGGATAATCAGCCCCAGCATTTT
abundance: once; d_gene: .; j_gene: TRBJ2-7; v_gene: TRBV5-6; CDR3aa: CASSFLQGNYEQYF; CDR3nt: TGTGCCAGCAGCTTCTTACAGGGAAACTACGAGCAGTACTTC
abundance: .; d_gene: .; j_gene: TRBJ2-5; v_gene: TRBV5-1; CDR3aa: CASTNQETQYF; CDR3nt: TGCGCCAGTACTAACCAAGAGACCCAGTACTTC
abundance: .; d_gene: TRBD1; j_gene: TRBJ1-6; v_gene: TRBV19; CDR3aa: CASSSLRDRNSPLHF; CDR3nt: TGTGCCAGTAGTTCTCTCCGGGACAGGAATTCACCCCTCCACTTT
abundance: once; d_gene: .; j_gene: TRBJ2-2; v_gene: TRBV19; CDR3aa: CASSILGGQITGELFF; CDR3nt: TGTGCCAGTAGTATACTAGGAGGACAGATCACCGGGGAGCTGTTTTTT
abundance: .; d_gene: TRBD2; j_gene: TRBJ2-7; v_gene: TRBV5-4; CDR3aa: CASSRKREGLYEQYF; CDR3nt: TGTGCCAGCAGCCGGAAGCGGGAGGGCCTATACGAGCAGTACTTC
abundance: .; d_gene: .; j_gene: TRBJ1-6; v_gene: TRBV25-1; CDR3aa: CASSGYQRGSSYNSPLHF; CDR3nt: TGTGCCAGCAGTGGCTACCAGCGGGGGAGCTCCTATAATTCACCCCTCCACTTT
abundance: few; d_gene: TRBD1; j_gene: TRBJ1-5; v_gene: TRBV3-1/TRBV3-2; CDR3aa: CASSPDRGIHQPQHF; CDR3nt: TGTGCCAGCAGTCCCGACAGGGGGATTCATCAGCCCCAGCATTTT
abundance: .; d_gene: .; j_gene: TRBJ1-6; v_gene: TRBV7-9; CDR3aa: CASSVDIRVLHF; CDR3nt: TGTGCCAGCAGCGTGGACATCAGGGTCCTCCACTTT
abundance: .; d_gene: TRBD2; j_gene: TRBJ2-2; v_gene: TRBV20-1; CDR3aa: CSASDVAGYETGELFF; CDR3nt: TGCAGTGCTAGTGATGTAGCGGGATACGAAACCGGGGAGCTGTTTTTT
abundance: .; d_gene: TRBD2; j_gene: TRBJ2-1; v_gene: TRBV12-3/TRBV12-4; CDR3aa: CASNLAGAEFF; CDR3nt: TGTGCCAGCAACTTAGCGGGAGCAGAGTTCTTC
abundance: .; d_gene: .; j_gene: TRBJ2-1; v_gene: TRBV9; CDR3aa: CASSLGDNEQFF; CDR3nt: TGTGCCAGCAGCCTAGGCGATAATGAGCAGTTCTTC
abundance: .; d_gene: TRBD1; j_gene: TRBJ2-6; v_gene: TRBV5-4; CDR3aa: CASTLGGQGASGANVLTF; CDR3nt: TGTGCCAGCACCCTTGGTGGGCAGGGGGCGTCTGGGGCCAACGTCCTGACTTTC
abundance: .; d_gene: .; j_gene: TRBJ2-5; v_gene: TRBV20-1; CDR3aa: CSASTEGTQYF; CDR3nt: TGCAGTGCTAGCACAGAGGGGACCCAGTACTTC
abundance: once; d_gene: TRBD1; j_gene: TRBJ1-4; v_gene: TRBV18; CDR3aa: CASSLNRGPGEKLFF; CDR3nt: TGTGCCAGCTCACTCAACAGGGGCCCTGGGGAAAAACTGTTTTTT
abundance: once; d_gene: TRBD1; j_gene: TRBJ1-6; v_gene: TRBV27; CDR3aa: CASSPLPGQGNSPLYF; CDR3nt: TGTGCCAGCAGTCCACTGCCGGGACAGGGGAATTCACCCCTCTACTTT
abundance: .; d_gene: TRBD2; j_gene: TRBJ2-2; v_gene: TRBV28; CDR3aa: CASVEVMAGGPGELFF; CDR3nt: TGTGCCAGCGTCGAGGTGATGGCGGGAGGGCCCGGGGAGCTGTTTTTT
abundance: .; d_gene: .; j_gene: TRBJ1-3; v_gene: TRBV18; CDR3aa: CASSPDRGNTIYF; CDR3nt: TGTGCCAGCTCACCTGACAGGGGAAACACCATATATTTT
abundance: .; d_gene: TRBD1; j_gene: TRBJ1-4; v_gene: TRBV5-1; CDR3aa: CASSQGQGDEKLFF; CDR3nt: TGCGCCAGCAGCCAGGGACAGGGGGATGAAAAACTGTTTTTT
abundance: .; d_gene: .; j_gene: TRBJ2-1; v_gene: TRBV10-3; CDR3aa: CAISEGGGDEQFF; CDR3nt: TGTGCCATCAGTGAGGGTGGGGGCGATGAGCAGTTCTTC
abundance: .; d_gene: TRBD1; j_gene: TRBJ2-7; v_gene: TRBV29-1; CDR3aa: CSTLTGGYEQYF; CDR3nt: TGCAGCACTTTGACAGGGGGTTACGAGCAGTACTTC